The rows below give T cell receptor beta chains drawn from one sample of a study of blood T cell repertoires in COVID-19. Produced via immunoSEQ multiplex PCR; TCRdb's table is partial and in-frame only. The table has roughly 120,000 clones, 70% to 85% seen once. Sequenced material: peripheral blood. Receptor source: a man in his 70s with active or convalescent COVID-19. Each CDR3 is given with its conserved first and last residue. D genes are given only for firm matches.

V gene	J gene	CDR3 length	D gene	CDR3 protein
TRBV14	TRBJ2-1	16	TRBD1	CASSQAGDRTSNEQFF
TRBV28	TRBJ1-5	14	TRBD1	CASGLTGESQPQHF
TRBV12-3/TRBV12-4	TRBJ1-1	13	.	CASSVQGNTEAFF
TRBV27	TRBJ1-6	16	.	CASSLDRRWYNSPLHF
TRBV9	TRBJ1-2	15	TRBD1	CASSAGQGGLYGYTF
TRBV15	TRBJ1-6	15	.	CATSRDNRRNSPLHF
TRBV6-5	TRBJ1-1	12	TRBD1	CASRGDRLEAFF
TRBV29-1	TRBJ2-2	14	TRBD1	CSVGTGNFGGELFF
TRBV19	TRBJ1-2	13	TRBD1	CASNRGRDYGYTF
TRBV6-6	TRBJ2-7	15	.	CASSYLVLDSYEQYF
TRBV2	TRBJ2-1	15	TRBD2	CASSRTSGGRGEQFF
TRBV15	TRBJ1-1	14	.	CATSRGPREVEAFF
TRBV14	TRBJ2-3	15	TRBD2	CASSQARDYTDTQYF
TRBV2	TRBJ1-2	14	TRBD1	CASGNRGTNYGYTF
TRBV19	TRBJ2-5	13	.	CASSTTGLETQYF
TRBV5-1	TRBJ2-1	15	TRBD2	CASSPTSGVTWEQFF
TRBV7-2	TRBJ1-5	15	TRBD1	CASSPQTGPNQPQHF
TRBV5-4	TRBJ1-3	16	.	CASSLGTPTNGNTIYF
TRBV28	TRBJ2-3	16	TRBD1	CASSLNGQGNTDTQYF
TRBV3-1/TRBV3-2	TRBJ1-1	14	.	CASSQTQGNTEAFF